The 29 T cell receptor beta chains in this list originate from one sample, sequenced in a study of cytomegalovirus exposure and HLA in healthy donors. PCR primers comprised 60 Vbeta and 13 Jbeta primers. Produced via immunoSEQ multiplex PCR; TCRdb's table is partial and in-frame only. The sample comprises 200,000 to 250,000 clones, approximately 78% of which are singletons, and about 2.6% rests with the top ten. Sequenced sample: PBMCs. These receptors came from a woman between 40 and 55 years old in good health and CMV-seronegative.

This clone has more than one count but fewer than ten. The J gene is TRBJ2-6, the V gene TRBV9; D is undetermined. Trimming removed 2 bases at V and 0 bases at J, with 6 bases between. Germline CDR1 reads SGDLS; CDR2 reads YYNGEE. There are 15 residues in the CDR3. Here the CDR3 DNA reads TGTGCCAGCAGCGTCGTTTCCTCTGGGGCCAACGTCCTGACTTTC. Its protein product is CASSVVSSGANVLTF.

The chain carries TRBV29-1 and TRBJ2-5; D unresolved. Trimming left V 3 bases short and J 2 bases short, with 13 bases between. Germline V CDR1 and CDR2: SQVTM, ANQGSEA. This CDR3 contains 14 residues. The CDR3 DNA sequence: TGCAGCGTTGACGGTGTGGGCTGGCAAGAGACCCAGTACTTC. This sequence encodes CSVDGVGWQETQYF.

The gene calls are TRBV11-1 and TRBJ1-5; D unclear. The CDR3 runs to 13 residues. Germline CDR1 SGHAT, CDR2 FQDESV (reference sequence). Trimming removed 5 bases from V and 5 bases from J, with 10 bases in between. For the CDR3, the DNA is TGTGCCAGCAGCAAGAGAAATGATCAGCCCCAGCATTTT. It translates to CASSKRNDQPQHF.

A few counts support this clone. The chain joins TRBV6-5 to TRBJ1-1, with TRBD1 identical over 9 bases. Germline-derived CDR1 and CDR2 are MNHEY and SVGAGI. The CDR3 totals 15 residues. V was clipped by 3 bases and J by 5 bases; unmatched bases: 7. As DNA, the CDR3 is TGTGCCAGCAGTTATGCCGGGACAGGGATGACTGAAGCTTTCTTT. Protein sequence: CASSYAGTGMTEAFF.

The rearrangement uses TRBV7-3 and TRBJ2-1, with TRBD2 identical over 11 bases. V was clipped by 4 bases and J by 13 bases; unmatched bases: 12. The CDR3 loop spans 15 amino acids. Germline V gives CDR1 SGHTA, CDR2 FQGTGA. The CDR3 DNA sequence: TGTGCCAGCAGCTCCGGGACTAGCGGTCTCAAGGGCCAGTTCTTC. Encoded protein: CASSSGTSGLKGQFF. The whole variable domain, remainder taken from reference TRBV7-3 and TRBJ2-1, is GAGVSQTPSNKVTEKGKYVELRCDPISGHTALYWYRQSLGQGPEFLIYFQGTGAADDSGLPNDRFFAVRPEGSVSTLKIQRTERGDSAVYLCASSSGTSGLKGQFFGPGTRLTVL.

CDR3 region: CASSGNLAGPWDEQYF. The CDR3 DNA follows: TGTGCCAGCAGTGGAAATCTAGCGGGACCATGGGACGAGCAGTACTTC. This chain connects TRBV6-1 to TRBJ2-7; 9 bases are a match to TRBD2. Germline loops: CDR1 MNHNS, CDR2 SASEGT. The CDR3 runs 16 residues. V lost 4 bases, J lost 5 bases, and 12 bases stayed unmatched.

This chain joins TRBV5-6 and TRBJ2-7; 11 bases align to TRBD2. This CDR3 region has 15 residues. V lost 4 bases and J lost 3; bases outside the gene matches: 6. CDR1 and CDR2 (germline): SGHDT, YYEEEE. CDR3 coding DNA: TGTGCCAGCAGCCCTACTAGCGGGGGAGACTACGAGCAGTACTTC. Protein product: CASSPTSGGDYEQYF.

The chain has TRBV27 and TRBJ1-1; 8 bases align to TRBD1. The CDR3 totals 11 residues. Trimming at V came to 5 bases and at J to 11 bases, leaving 4 bases not matched to a gene. Germline CDR1 MNHEY, CDR2 SMNVEV (reference sequence). The CDR3 bases are TGTGCCAGCAGTCTGGGACAGGATGCTTTCTTT. Translated, it gives CASSLGQDAFF.

In its sample, this clone was seen a few times. The chain links TRBV19 to TRBJ2-6; 7 bases align to TRBD2. The V gene's germline CDR1 is LNHDA and CDR2 SQIVND (reference sequence). V lost 0 bases, J lost 4 bases, and 12 bases stayed unmatched. The CDR3 runs to 19 residues. CDR3 bases: TGTGCCAGTAGTATAGATCCCGGGGGGAGTTCGTCCGGGGCCAACGTCCTGACTTTC. Translated: CASSIDPGGSSSGANVLTF.

The V and J genes are TRBV9 and TRBJ2-2, with 7 bases that match TRBD2. The CDR3 extends over 16 amino acids. Germline V gives CDR1 SGDLS, CDR2 YYNGEE. V lost 2 bases to trimming and J lost 6 bases; unmatched junction nucleotides: 10. CDR3 in DNA: TGTGCCAGCAGCGTCTCCGGGAGGCGGGAATCCGGGGAGCTGTTTTTT. Translating it yields CASSVSGRRESGELFF.

This chain connects TRBV5-1 to TRBJ1-2, with TRBD1 matching over 9 bases. Germline CDR1 SGHRS, CDR2 YFSETQ. The CDR3 runs to 17 residues. J lost 5 bases, V lost 4 bases, and 15 bases had no gene match. The CDR3, as DNA: TGCGCCAGCAGCCCAGGGATAGACAGGGGGGGACAGTATGGCTACACCTTC. Protein: CASSPGIDRGGQYGYTF.

The CDR3 DNA sequence: TGTGCCAGCAGCACCCGACAGGGAGCCTACGAGCAGTACTTC. This gives the protein CASSTRQGAYEQYF. The chain combines TRBV11-2 with TRBJ2-7, with 7 nucleotides matching TRBD1. Losses at the gene ends were 5 bases for V and 2 bases for J; bases not matched to a gene: 6. Germline V gene sequence: CDR1 SGHAT, CDR2 FQNNGV. The CDR3 runs 14 residues.

This clone appeared a few times. The chain joins TRBV5-6 to TRBJ2-7; TRBD1 might be the D (5 bases). The CDR3 is made up of 12 amino acids. Per the germline V gene, CDR1 is SGHDT and CDR2 is YYEEEE. Trimming took 4 bases from V and 2 from J, leaving 7 bases between them. The CDR3 protein is CASSLGAYEQYF. CDR3 in DNA: TGTGCCAGCAGCCTAGGGGCCTACGAGCAGTACTTC.

The chain is built from TRBV9 and TRBJ2-2; 9 positions agree with TRBD1. Trimming cost V 3 bases and J 4 bases; bases outside gene matches: 7. Germline CDR1 and CDR2: SGDLS and YYNGEE. This CDR3 is built from 16 residues. Here the CDR3 reads CASSGTGGSSTGELFF. The DNA for the CDR3 is TGTGCCAGCAGCGGAACAGGGGGCTCGAGCACCGGGGAGCTGTTTTTT.

This clone was seen only once. V gene TRBV7-3 combines with J gene TRBJ2-2, with a weak D call TRBD2 (5 bases). From germline, CDR1 is SGHTA and CDR2 FQGTGA. The CDR3 consists of 15 residues. V shed 1 base and J shed 0 bases, with 6 bases lying between them. The CDR3 protein is CASSLNGANTGELFF. The CDR3 DNA is TGTGCCAGCAGCTTAAACGGGGCGAACACCGGGGAGCTGTTTTTT.

The chain is built from TRBV5-5 and TRBJ2-7; D is unresolved. From germline, CDR1 is SGHKS and CDR2 YYEKEE (reference sequence). There are 12 residues in the CDR3. V dropped 2 bases and J dropped 5 bases, with 8 bases sitting between them. CDR3 nucleotide sequence: TGTGCCAGCAGCTTATGGGCACACGAGCAGTACTTC. Translating gives CASSLWAHEQYF. Full variable domain (missing parts from reference TRBV5-5 and TRBJ2-7): DAGVTQSPTHLIKTRGQQVTLRCSPISGHKSVSWYQQVLGQGPQFIFQYYEKEERGRGNFPDRFSARQFPNYSSELNVNALLLGDSALYLCASSLWAHEQYFGPGTRLTVT.

This clone was found once. The rearrangement joins TRBV18 to TRBJ2-7; TRBD1 aligns across 8 bases. The CDR3 is made up of 15 amino acids. The junction had 6 bases not matched to a gene; V was cut back by 4 bases and J by 1 base. CDR1 KGHSH and CDR2 LQKENI come from the germline V gene. CDR3 amino acids: CASSLGTGRSYEQYF. The CDR3 DNA reads TGTGCCAGCTCACTCGGGACAGGCAGGTCCTACGAGCAGTACTTC.

The chain joins TRBV30 to TRBJ2-7; 9 positions agree with TRBD1. The V gene's germline CDR1 is GTSNPN and CDR2 SVGIG (reference sequence). Trimming cost V 7 bases and J 2 bases; bases outside gene matches: 6. CDR3 length: 13 amino acids. The CDR3 region has the DNA TGTGCCTTCTCCGGGACAGGGACCTACGAGCAGTACTTC. Amino acid sequence: CAFSGTGTYEQYF. The full variable domain, in which reference TRBV30 and TRBJ2-7 provide the parts outside the CDR3, is SQTIHQWPATLVQPVGSPLSLECTVEGTSNPNLYWYRQAAGRGLQLLFYSVGIGQISSEVPQNLSASRPQDRQFILSSKKLLLSDSGFYLCAFSGTGTYEQYFGPGTRLTVT.

This clone was counted a single time. The chain uses TRBV19 and TRBJ1-2, with TRBD1 matching 7 bases. The ends lost 5 bases at V and 4 bases at J; junction bases unmatched: 4. This CDR3 region has 13 residues. Per germline, CDR1 LNHDA and CDR2 SQIVND (reference sequence). The CDR3 spells CASSFQGGYGYTF. The DNA of the CDR3 is TGTGCCAGTAGTTTCCAGGGGGGCTATGGCTACACCTTC.

The count of this clone is one. The chain employs TRBV29-1 and TRBJ1-1, with a weak D call TRBD1 (6 bases). Germline lookup yields CDR1 SQVTM and CDR2 ANQGSEA. V dropped 7 bases and J dropped 4 bases, with 10 bases sitting between them. The CDR3 runs to 11 residues. As DNA, the CDR3 is TGCAGCGCTGCAGGGGTCACTGAAGCTTTCTTT. Translating it yields CSAAGVTEAFF.

The rearrangement links TRBV6-1 to TRBJ1-2; 7 nucleotides line up with TRBD1. This CDR3 has 15 amino acids. CDR1 is MNHNS, CDR2 SASEGT, per germline. Trimming at V came to 0 bases and at J to 0 bases, leaving 1 base not matched to a gene. The CDR3 loop reads CASSEAGQANYGYTF. The CDR3 region has the DNA TGTGCCAGCAGTGAAGCTGGACAGGCTAACTATGGCTACACCTTC.

The V call is TRBV6-6, the J call TRBJ2-1, with D unclear. Germline assignment: CDR1 MNHNY and CDR2 SVGAGI (reference sequence). The germline V and J ends were trimmed by 10 bases and 7 bases, with 20 bases remaining between them. The CDR3 runs 14 residues. The CDR3 loop reads CATSRGSMRNEQFF. CDR3 bases: TGTGCCACCTCCCGCGGTAGCATGAGAAATGAGCAGTTCTTC.

This chain links TRBV6-1 with TRBJ2-5; the match to TRBD1 covers 7 bases. CDR3 length: 14 residues. Germline CDR1 is MNHNS and CDR2 is SASEGT. The junction had 5 bases not matched to a gene; V was cut back by 6 bases and J by 1 base. This chain's CDR3 is CASSVGTVQETQYF. The CDR3 DNA follows: TGTGCCAGCAGCGTGGGGACAGTCCAAGAGACCCAGTACTTC.

This chain joins TRBV28 and TRBJ2-7; D not certain. The CDR3 spans 12 residues. V lost 5 bases and J 6 bases, leaving 11 bases between the germline ends. The germline CDR1 and CDR2 sequences are MDHEN and SYDVKM. In DNA form, the CDR3 reads TGTGCCAGCAGTAGTCTTGCTACCGAGCAGTACTTC. It yields the protein CASSSLATEQYF.

Of note for this clone: Within the sample, other DNA sequences also encode this same CDR3. V and J are TRBV10-2 and TRBJ1-2, with no clear D. V gave up 3 bases and J gave up 7 bases, with 15 bases separating them. This CDR3 region has 14 residues. Germline V lookup: CDR1 WSHSY, CDR2 SAAADI. The CDR3 sequence: CASSEGDRGSGYTF. DNA of the CDR3: TGCGCCAGCAGTGAAGGAGACCGGGGAAGTGGCTACACCTTC.

This clone was picked up a small number of times. This rearrangement joins TRBV18 to TRBJ1-1, with TRBD1 matching over 7 bases. Germline CDR1 KGHSH, CDR2 LQKENI. With 4 bases clipped from V and 12 bases from J, the junction kept 8 bases outside the gene matches. CDR3 size: 12 residues. The CDR3 loop is CASSQLTGLTFF. The CDR3 bases are TGTGCCAGCTCACAGCTGACAGGGTTAACTTTCTTT.

The CDR3 coding sequence is TGTGCCAGCAGCTTGTGGAGGCGGCCTTCCGGGGAGCTGTTTTTT. As protein: CASSLWRRPSGELFF. The rearrangement joins TRBV5-6 to TRBJ2-2, with D perhaps matching TRBD2 (5 bases). Trimming took 1 base from V and 6 from J, leaving 13 bases between them. CDR1 is SGHDT, CDR2 YYEEEE, per germline. The CDR3 is made up of 15 amino acids.

In DNA, the CDR3 is TGTGCCAGCCGCACAGGGCTGGTTGGCTACACCTTC. Amino acid sequence: CASRTGLVGYTF. V and J are TRBV19 and TRBJ1-2; perhaps TRBD1 as D (6 bases). Trimming shortened V by 9 bases and J by 7 bases, and 15 bases separated the two germline ends. CDR1 and CDR2 from the germline V gene are LNHDA and SQIVND (reference sequence). The CDR3 sequence is 12 residues long.

V usage is TRBV2 and J usage is TRBJ2-7; 7 nucleotides match TRBD2. Germline-derived CDR1 and CDR2 are SNHLY and FYNNEI. The CDR3 runs to 13 residues. Unmatched junction bases numbered 10, after V lost 10 bases and J lost 4 bases. Here the CDR3 DNA reads TGTGCCACCTTGGGCGGGAGTGATTACGAGCAGTACTTC. It is translated as CATLGGSDYEQYF.